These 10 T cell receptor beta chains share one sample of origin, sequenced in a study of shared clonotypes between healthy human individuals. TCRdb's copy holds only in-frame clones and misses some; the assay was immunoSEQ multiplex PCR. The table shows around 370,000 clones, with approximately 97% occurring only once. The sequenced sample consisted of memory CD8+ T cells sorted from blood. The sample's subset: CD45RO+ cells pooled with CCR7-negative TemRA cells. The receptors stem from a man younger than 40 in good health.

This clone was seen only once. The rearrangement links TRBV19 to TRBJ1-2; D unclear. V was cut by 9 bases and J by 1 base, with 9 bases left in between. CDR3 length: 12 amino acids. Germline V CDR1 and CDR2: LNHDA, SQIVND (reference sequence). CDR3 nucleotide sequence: TGTGCCAGCAGTGGGAGTAACTATGGCTACACCTTC. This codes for CASSGSNYGYTF.

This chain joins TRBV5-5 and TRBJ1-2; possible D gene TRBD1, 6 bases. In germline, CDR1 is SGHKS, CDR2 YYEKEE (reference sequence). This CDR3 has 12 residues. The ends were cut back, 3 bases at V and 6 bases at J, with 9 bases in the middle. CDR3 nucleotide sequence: TGTGCCAGCAGCTCACAGGGAAATGGCTACACCTTC. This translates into CASSSQGNGYTF.

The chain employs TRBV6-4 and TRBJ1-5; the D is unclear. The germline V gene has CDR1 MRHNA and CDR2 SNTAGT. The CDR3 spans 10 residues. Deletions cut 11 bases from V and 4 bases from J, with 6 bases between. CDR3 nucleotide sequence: TGTGCCGGAAATAATCAGCCCCAGCATTTT. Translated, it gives CAGNNQPQHF.

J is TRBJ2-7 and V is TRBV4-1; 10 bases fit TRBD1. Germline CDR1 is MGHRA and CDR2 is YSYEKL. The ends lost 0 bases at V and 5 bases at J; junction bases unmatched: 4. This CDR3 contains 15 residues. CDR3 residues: CASSQEGQGLDEQYF. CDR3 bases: TGCGCCAGCAGCCAAGAGGGACAGGGGCTCGACGAGCAGTACTTC.

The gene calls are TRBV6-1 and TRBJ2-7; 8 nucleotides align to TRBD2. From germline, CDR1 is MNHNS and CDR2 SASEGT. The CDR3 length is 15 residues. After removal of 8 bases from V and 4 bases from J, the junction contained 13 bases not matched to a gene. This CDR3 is CASENGLALSYEQYF. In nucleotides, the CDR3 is TGTGCCAGCGAGAACGGACTAGCTTTATCTTACGAGCAGTACTTC.

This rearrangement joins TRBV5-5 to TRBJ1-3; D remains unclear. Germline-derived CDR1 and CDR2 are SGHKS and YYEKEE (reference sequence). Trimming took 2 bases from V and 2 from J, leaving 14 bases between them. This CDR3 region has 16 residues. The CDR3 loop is CASSFTPGPPGNTIYF. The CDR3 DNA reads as TGTGCCAGCAGCTTTACCCCGGGCCCTCCTGGAAACACCATATATTTT.

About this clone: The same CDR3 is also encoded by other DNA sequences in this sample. CDR3 DNA: TGCGCCAGCAGCTTAACAGGAACCTCCTACGAGCAGTACTTC. This translates into CASSLTGTSYEQYF. The chain combines TRBV5-1 with TRBJ2-7; a possible D gene is TRBD1 (5 bases). CDR3 length equals 14 residues. With 2 bases removed from V and 0 bases from J, the gap between germline ends came to 9 bases. The V gene's germline CDR1 is SGHRS and CDR2 YFSETQ.

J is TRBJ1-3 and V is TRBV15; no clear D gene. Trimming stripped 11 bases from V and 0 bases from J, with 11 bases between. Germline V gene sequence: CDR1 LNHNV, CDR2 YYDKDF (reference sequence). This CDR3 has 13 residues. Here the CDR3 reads CAARTYSGNTIYF. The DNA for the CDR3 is TGTGCCGCCCGGACTTACTCTGGAAACACCATATATTTT.

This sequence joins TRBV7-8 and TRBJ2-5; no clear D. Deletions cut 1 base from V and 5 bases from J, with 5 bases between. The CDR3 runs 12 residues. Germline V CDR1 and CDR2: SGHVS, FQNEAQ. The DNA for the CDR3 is TGTGCCAGCAGCTTAGGATGGGAGACCCAGTACTTC. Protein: CASSLGWETQYF.

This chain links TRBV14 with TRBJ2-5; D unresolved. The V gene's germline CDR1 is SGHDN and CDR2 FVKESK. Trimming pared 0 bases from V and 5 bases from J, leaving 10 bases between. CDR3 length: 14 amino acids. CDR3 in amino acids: CASSQDDKRETQYF. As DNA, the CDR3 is TGTGCCAGCAGCCAAGACGACAAGAGGGAGACCCAGTACTTC.